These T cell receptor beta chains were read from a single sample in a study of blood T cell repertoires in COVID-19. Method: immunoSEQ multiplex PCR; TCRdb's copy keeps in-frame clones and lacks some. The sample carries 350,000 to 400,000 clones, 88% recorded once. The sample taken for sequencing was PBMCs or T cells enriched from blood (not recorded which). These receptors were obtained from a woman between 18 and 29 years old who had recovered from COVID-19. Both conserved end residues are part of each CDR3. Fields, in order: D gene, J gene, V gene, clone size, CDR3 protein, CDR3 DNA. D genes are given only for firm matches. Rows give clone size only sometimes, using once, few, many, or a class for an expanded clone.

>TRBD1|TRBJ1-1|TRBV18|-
CASSPQTTGPTEAFF
TGTGCCAGCTCACCCCAAACGACAGGGCCGACTGAAGCTTTCTTT
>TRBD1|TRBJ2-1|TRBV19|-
CATRQGGSYNEQFF
TGTGCCACCCGACAGGGGGGGTCTTACAATGAGCAGTTCTTC
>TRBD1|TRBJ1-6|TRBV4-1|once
CASNPTQGLGGSPLHF
TGCGCCAGCAACCCCACACAGGGGCTCGGCGGTTCACCCCTCCACTTT
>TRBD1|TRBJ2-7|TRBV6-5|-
CASGIPTGGIDEQYF
TGTGCCAGCGGTATACCGACAGGGGGAATCGACGAGCAGTACTTC
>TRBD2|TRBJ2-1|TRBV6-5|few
CASSPTRGEYNEQFF
TGTGCCAGCAGCCCGACGCGGGGGGAATACAATGAGCAGTTCTTC
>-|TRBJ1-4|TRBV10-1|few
CASSEPPVSNEKLFF
TGCGCCAGCAGTGAGCCCCCGGTTAGTAATGAAAAACTGTTTTTT
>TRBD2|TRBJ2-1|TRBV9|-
CASSVEGGGASEQFF
TGTGCCAGCAGCGTAGAGGGCGGGGGGGCGTCTGAGCAGTTCTTC
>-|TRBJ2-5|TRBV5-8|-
CASSLAASFETQYF
TGTGCCAGCAGCTTGGCCGCTAGCTTTGAGACCCAGTACTTC
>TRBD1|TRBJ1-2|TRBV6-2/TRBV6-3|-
CASSHDRDYGYTF
TGTGCCAGCAGTCACGACAGGGACTATGGCTACACCTTC
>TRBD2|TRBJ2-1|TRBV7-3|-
CASSDLAGDYNEQFF
TGTGCCTCCAGTGATTTAGCGGGGGATTACAATGAGCAGTTCTTC